The clone carrying this TCR beta chain was detected only a few times. Measured with immunoSEQ multiplex PCR; TCRdb has only the in-frame clones, and not every one. Of some 89,000 clones listed, 80% to 90% are singletons. Germline V gives CDR1 LNHDA, CDR2 SQIVND (reference sequence). V lost 0 bases and J lost 10; bases outside the gene matches: 7. The CDR3 length is 16 residues. This sample is part of a study of OX40 agonist ivuxolimab in advanced cancers. Whole-study context: Dose-escalation patients had hepatocellular carcinoma, melanoma, renal cell or head and neck cancer.

This chain links TRBV19 with TRBJ1-6; 9 bases fit TRBD1. This material consisted of CD4+ or CD8+ T cells sorted from blood, taken in a trial of the OX40 agonist ivuxolimab. The clonotype originates from an adult with an advanced solid tumor such as melanoma, head and neck, liver or kidney cancer. CDR3 in amino acids: CASSIEGTGRGSPLHF. DNA of the CDR3: TGTGCCAGTAGTATAGAGGGGACAGGGAGAGGCTCACCCCTCCACTTT.